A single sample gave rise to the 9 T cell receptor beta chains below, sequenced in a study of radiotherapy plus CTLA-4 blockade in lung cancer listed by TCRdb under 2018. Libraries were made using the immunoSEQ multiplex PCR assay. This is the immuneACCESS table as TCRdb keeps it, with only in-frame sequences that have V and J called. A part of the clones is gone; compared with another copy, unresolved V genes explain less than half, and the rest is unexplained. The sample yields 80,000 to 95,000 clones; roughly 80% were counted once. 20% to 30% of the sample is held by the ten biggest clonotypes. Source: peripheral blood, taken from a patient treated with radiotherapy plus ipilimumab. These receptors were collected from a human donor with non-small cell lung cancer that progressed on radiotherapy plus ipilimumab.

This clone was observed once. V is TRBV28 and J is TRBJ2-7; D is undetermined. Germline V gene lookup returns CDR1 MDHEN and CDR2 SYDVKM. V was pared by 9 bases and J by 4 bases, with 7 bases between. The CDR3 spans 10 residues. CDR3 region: CASEGYEQYF. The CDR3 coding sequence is TGTGCCAGTGAAGGGTACGAGCAGTACTTC.

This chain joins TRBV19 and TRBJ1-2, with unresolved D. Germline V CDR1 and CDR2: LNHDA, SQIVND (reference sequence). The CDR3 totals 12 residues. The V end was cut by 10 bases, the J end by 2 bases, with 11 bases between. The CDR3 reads CATFGPNYGYTF. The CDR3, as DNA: TGTGCCACGTTTGGACCGAACTATGGCTACACCTTC. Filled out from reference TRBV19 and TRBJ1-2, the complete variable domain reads DGGITQSPKYLFRKEGQNVTLSCEQNLNHDAMYWYRQDPGQGLRLIYYSQIVNDFQKGDIAEGYSVSREKKESFPLTVTSAQKNPTAFYLCATFGPNYGYTFGSGTRLTVV.

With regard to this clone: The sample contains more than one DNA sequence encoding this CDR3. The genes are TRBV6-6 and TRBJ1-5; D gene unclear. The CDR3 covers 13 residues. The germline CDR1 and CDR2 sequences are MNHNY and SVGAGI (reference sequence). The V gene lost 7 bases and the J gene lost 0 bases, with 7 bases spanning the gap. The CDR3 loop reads CASTRVSNQPQHF. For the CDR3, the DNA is TGTGCCAGCACGAGGGTTAGCAATCAGCCCCAGCATTTT.

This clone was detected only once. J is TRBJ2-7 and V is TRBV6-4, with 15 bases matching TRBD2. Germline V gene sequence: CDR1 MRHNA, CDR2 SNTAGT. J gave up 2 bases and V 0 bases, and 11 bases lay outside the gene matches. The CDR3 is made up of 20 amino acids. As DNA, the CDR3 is TGTGCCAGCAGTGACTCAAAAACCGGGACTAGCGGGAGGTCAGCCTACGAGCAGTACGTC. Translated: CASSDSKTGTSGRSAYEQYV.

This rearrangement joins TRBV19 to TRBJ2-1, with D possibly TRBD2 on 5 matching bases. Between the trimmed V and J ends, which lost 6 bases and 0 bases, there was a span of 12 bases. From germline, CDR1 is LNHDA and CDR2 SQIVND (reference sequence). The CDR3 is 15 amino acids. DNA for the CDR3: TGTGCCAGTAGCAGCGGAACGAGCTCCTACAATGAGCAGTTCTTC. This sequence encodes CASSSGTSSYNEQFF.

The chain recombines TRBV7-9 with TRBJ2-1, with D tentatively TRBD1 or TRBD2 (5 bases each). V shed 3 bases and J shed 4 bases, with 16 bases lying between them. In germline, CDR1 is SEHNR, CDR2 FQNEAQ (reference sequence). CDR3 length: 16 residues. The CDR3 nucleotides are TGTGCCAGCAGCTTTTCTCCTCGAGGGGCTTACAATGAGCAGTTCTTC. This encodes CASSFSPRGAYNEQFF.

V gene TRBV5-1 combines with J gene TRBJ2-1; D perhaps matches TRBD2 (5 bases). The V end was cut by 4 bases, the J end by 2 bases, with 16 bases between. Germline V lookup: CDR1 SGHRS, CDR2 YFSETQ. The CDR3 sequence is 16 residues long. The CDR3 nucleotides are TGCGCCAGCAGCGGGGAGCGGACCTTAACCTACAATGAGCAGTTCTTC. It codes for CASSGERTLTYNEQFF.

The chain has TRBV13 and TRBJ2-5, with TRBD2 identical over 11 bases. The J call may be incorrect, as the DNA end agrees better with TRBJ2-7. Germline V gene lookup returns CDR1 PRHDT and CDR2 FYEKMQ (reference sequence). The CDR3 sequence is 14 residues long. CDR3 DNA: TGTGCCAGCAGAACTACTAGCGGGAGAAACGAGCAGTACTTC. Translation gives CASRTTSGRNEQYF.

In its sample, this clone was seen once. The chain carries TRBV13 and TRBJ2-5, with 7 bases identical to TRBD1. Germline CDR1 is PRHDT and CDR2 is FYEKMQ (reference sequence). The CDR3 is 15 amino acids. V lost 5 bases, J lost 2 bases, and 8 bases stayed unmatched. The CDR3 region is CASSAGTAGQETQYF. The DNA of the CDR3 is TGTGCCAGCAGCGCCGGGACAGCAGGGCAAGAGACCCAGTACTTC.